These 2 T cell receptor beta chains were sequenced from one sample in a study of vaccination and CD4 T cells after COVID-19 (dated by TCRdb to between 2022 and 2023). The antigens these receptors bind are not known. Taken with the paper, the label for treatment or condition translates to: roughly 10-day PBMC culture with coronavirus spike peptide pools or control peptides (ViraFEST assay). Libraries were constructed by PCR. Instrument on record: Illumina iSeq 100. At the Johns Hopkins FTIC core, DNA from the cultured CD4+ T cells underwent TCR sequencing with the Oncomine TCR Beta short-read assay. The public reads were run again by TCRdb, first through fastp at Q25 and then through MiXCR, and only productive beta chains were kept. When rows share a CDR3 protein, they turn into one entry using the most common DNA and genes. The sample data list about 20,000 distinct CDR3 sequences, and roughly 50% of these were observed just once. Approximately 16% of the sample comes from the top ten.

The sequencing input was CD4+ T cells from blood, cultured in vitro. These receptors were obtained from a human donor who had recovered from COVID-19.

This clonotype was counted only a few times. The rearrangement uses TRBV6-1 and TRBJ2-3, with 9 bases lining up with TRBD2. CDR3 size: 15 residues. V was clipped by 6 bases and J by 3 bases; unmatched bases: 7. Germline values: CDR1 MNHNS, CDR2 SASEGT. CDR3 amino acids: CASSRGLARTDTQYF. CDR3 nucleotide sequence: TGTGCCAGCAGCCGGGGACTAGCAAGGACAGATACGCAGTATTTT.

This clonotype was recorded a few times. The chain is built from TRBV11-2 and TRBJ1-1; D gene ambiguous. The CDR3 length is 14 residues. Trimming took 3 bases from V and 0 from J, leaving 8 bases between them. Looked up from germline, CDR1 is SGHAT and CDR2 is FQNNGV. This CDR3 reads CASSFGRLNTEAFF. The CDR3, as DNA: TGTGCCAGCAGCTTCGGACGGCTGAACACTGAAGCTTTCTTT.